This entry lists 26 T cell receptor beta chains sequenced from one sample in a study of blood T cell repertoires in COVID-19. TCRdb's table, derived via immunoSEQ multiplex PCR, lists solely in-frame clones and lacks some. The repertoire holds about 470,000 clones, with around 90% as singletons. Source material: PBMCs or T cells enriched from blood (not recorded which). These receptors were taken from a woman aged 18 to 35 who had recovered from COVID-19.

This clone has more than one count but fewer than ten. The chain has TRBV6-6 and TRBJ1-1; 8 bases are shared with TRBD1. V dropped 4 bases and J dropped 11; count of bases not matched to a gene: 6. Germline CDR1 and CDR2: MNHNY and SVGAGI (reference sequence). The CDR3 length is 12 residues. The chain's CDR3 is CASSSLQGGAFF. CDR3 DNA sequence: TGTGCCAGCAGTTCACTACAGGGGGGGGCTTTCTTT.

The rearrangement joins TRBV7-6 to TRBJ1-1; D is unclear. V was pared by 5 bases and J by 1 base, with 8 bases between. CDR1 SGHVS and CDR2 FNYEAQ come from the germline V gene. CDR3 length: 13 amino acids. The CDR3 DNA is TGTGCCAGCAGCCCGCGACAGAACACTGAAGCTTTCTTT. This sequence encodes CASSPRQNTEAFF.

The chain joins TRBV2 to TRBJ1-2; D is ambiguous. Germline values: CDR1 SNHLY, CDR2 FYNNEI. CDR3 size: 11 residues. V was trimmed by 7 bases and J by 4 bases, leaving 7 bases between them. The CDR3 is CASNEGYGYTF. In DNA, the CDR3 is TGTGCCAGCAACGAGGGCTATGGCTACACCTTC.

The chain couples TRBV7-9 to TRBJ1-1; perhaps TRBD1 as D (6 bases). With 3 bases removed from V and 7 bases from J, the gap between germline ends came to 9 bases. Germline values: CDR1 SEHNR, CDR2 FQNEAQ (reference sequence). The CDR3 is 12 residues long. CDR3 loop: CASSFYRDEAFF. The CDR3 bases are TGTGCCAGCAGCTTCTACAGGGATGAAGCTTTCTTT.

V and J are TRBV7-9 and TRBJ1-2, with D unresolved. Germline V gene lookup returns CDR1 SEHNR and CDR2 FQNEAQ (reference sequence). This CDR3 has 13 amino acids. The V and J ends lost 0 bases and 5 bases respectively, with 7 bases between them. Here the CDR3 reads CASSLALEYGYTF. CDR3 coding DNA: TGTGCCAGCAGCTTAGCGTTGGAGTATGGCTACACCTTC.

This chain joins TRBV28 and TRBJ1-1; 8 nucleotides align to TRBD1. The CDR3 loop spans 13 amino acids. CDR1 is MDHEN and CDR2 is SYDVKM in the germline V gene. The trim removed 10 bases at V and 6 bases at J, leaving 10 bases unmatched. CDR3 bases: TGTGCCACCACTTCGTCAGGGGGCGCTGAAGCTTTCTTT. Amino acid sequence: CATTSSGGAEAFF.

This clone was seen a single time. The chain combines TRBV7-3 with TRBJ2-1; TRBD2 matches at 7 bases. Germline CDR1 is SGHTA and CDR2 is FQGTGA. The CDR3 is made up of 15 amino acids. J lost 3 bases, V lost 1 base, and 3 bases had no gene match. The CDR3 DNA reads as TGTGCCAGCAGCTTAAGACCTAGCGGCTACAATGAGCAGTTCTTC. This sequence encodes CASSLRPSGYNEQFF.

The chain is built from TRBV5-6 and TRBJ1-2; D unclear. Germline CDR1 and CDR2: SGHDT and YYEEEE. This CDR3 contains 14 residues. Trimming shortened V by 5 bases and J by 5 bases, and 16 bases separated the two germline ends. This CDR3 reads CASRSTSRAYGYTF. The CDR3 nucleotides are TGTGCCAGCAGGTCTACTAGTAGAGCTTATGGCTACACCTTC.

This chain connects TRBV7-2 to TRBJ2-7; 12 positions match TRBD2. This CDR3 is 16 amino acids long. J gave up 5 bases and V 1 base, and 6 bases lay outside the gene matches. CDR1 is SGHTA, CDR2 FQGNSA, per germline. The CDR3 loop reads CASSLEASGGGNEQYF. In nucleotides, the CDR3 is TGTGCCAGCAGCTTAGAGGCTAGCGGGGGGGGAAACGAGCAGTACTTC.

This clone was counted a few times. V and J are TRBV7-3 and TRBJ1-2, with a weak D call TRBD1 (5 bases). V was cut by 2 bases and J by 5 bases, with 9 bases left in between. The CDR3 loop spans 13 amino acids. The V gene's germline CDR1 is SGHTA and CDR2 FQGTGA. The DNA of the CDR3 is TGTGCCAGCAGCTTAGGGGCAGGGTATGGCTACACCTTC. It translates to CASSLGAGYGYTF.

The V and J genes are TRBV5-1 and TRBJ1-1, with 8 nucleotides matching TRBD1. Germline CDR1 and CDR2: SGHRS and YFSETQ. V lost 4 bases to trimming and J lost 12 bases; unmatched junction nucleotides: 11. The CDR3 is 13 residues long. The CDR3: CASSLGQVFQSFF. Here the CDR3 DNA reads TGCGCCAGCAGCCTGGGACAGGTTTTCCAGTCTTTCTTT.

J is TRBJ2-2 and V is TRBV9; D is possibly TRBD2 (6 bases). CDR3 length equals 13 residues. The germline gives CDR1 SGDLS, CDR2 YYNGEE. V was trimmed by 2 bases and J by 4 bases, leaving 6 bases between them. The chain's CDR3 is CASSVGGTGELFF. CDR3 coding DNA: TGTGCCAGCAGCGTGGGGGGCACCGGGGAGCTGTTTTTT.

This clone was counted a single time. V usage is TRBV7-9 and J usage is TRBJ1-4, with 7 bases that match TRBD1. Germline CDR1 and CDR2: SEHNR and FQNEAQ (reference sequence). V lost 5 bases and J lost 3; bases outside the gene matches: 3. The CDR3 contains 14 residues. The CDR3 spells CASSPGGSNEKLFF. CDR3 sequence (DNA): TGTGCCAGCAGCCCAGGGGGTTCTAATGAAAAACTGTTTTTT.

The chain has TRBV12-3 or TRBV12-4 and TRBJ1-1, with 8 bases lining up with TRBD1. V was clipped by 6 bases and J by 1 base; unmatched bases: 1. The CDR3 loop spans 13 amino acids. As DNA, the CDR3 is TGTGCCAGCAGCGGACAGGGGAACACTGAAGCTTTCTTT. Amino acid sequence: CASSGQGNTEAFF.

The J gene is TRBJ2-7, the V gene TRBV3-1 (or the pseudogene TRBV3-2); 7 nucleotides agree with TRBD1. CDR3 size: 13 residues. Looked up from germline, CDR1 is LGHDT and CDR2 is YNNKEL (reference sequence). The junction had 7 bases not matched to a gene; V was cut back by 5 bases and J by 6 bases. CDR3: CASSKSTGREQYF. Here the CDR3 DNA reads TGTGCCAGCAGCAAATCGACAGGGCGCGAGCAGTACTTC.

This chain uses TRBV5-1 with TRBJ1-4; perhaps TRBD1 as D (6 bases). The V end lost 2 bases, the J end lost 4 bases, and 12 bases lay between the germline ends. The germline V gene has CDR1 SGHRS and CDR2 YFSETQ. The CDR3 extends over 15 amino acids. CDR3 sequence (DNA): TGCGCCAGCAGCTTAGGACAGACCATTAATGAAAAACTGTTTTTT. Translated: CASSLGQTINEKLFF.

The V gene is TRBV5-1, the J gene TRBJ1-2, with unresolved D. Germline V lookup: CDR1 SGHRS, CDR2 YFSETQ. This CDR3 comprises 16 residues. Trimming took 5 bases from V and 0 from J, leaving 17 bases between them. The CDR3 reads CASRPPQVRSNYGYTF. CDR3 sequence (DNA): TGCGCCAGCAGACCCCCGCAGGTCCGGTCTAACTATGGCTACACCTTC.

The chain recombines TRBV5-1 with TRBJ2-5, with D tentatively TRBD2 (7 bases). With 4 bases removed from V and 4 bases from J, the gap between germline ends came to 20 bases. This CDR3 is 16 amino acids long. Germline-derived CDR1 and CDR2 are SGHRS and YFSETQ. In DNA, the CDR3 is TGCGCCAGCAGCAAAATGCCCCCGGGGGGCGGAGAGACCCAGTACTTC. It codes for CASSKMPPGGGETQYF.

This clone was counted a few times. This chain links TRBV18 with TRBJ2-6; no reliable D call. Germline CDR1 KGHSH, CDR2 LQKENI. The CDR3 runs to 17 residues. V gave up 2 bases and J gave up 3 bases, with 14 bases separating them. The CDR3 DNA reads as TGTGCCAGCTCACCATCCTCCAGCCGGGTTGGGGCCAACGTCCTGACTTTC. It yields the protein CASSPSSSRVGANVLTF.

The rearrangement links TRBV10-3 to TRBJ1-3; a possible D gene is TRBD1 (6 bases). CDR1 and CDR2 from the germline V gene are ENHRY and SYGVKD. V was cut by 2 bases and J by 2 bases, with 7 bases left in between. The CDR3 extends over 14 amino acids. The CDR3 here is CAISEAGAGNTIYF. CDR3 DNA sequence: TGTGCCATCAGTGAGGCAGGGGCTGGAAACACCATATATTTT.

The rearrangement joins TRBV28 to TRBJ1-1, with D possibly TRBD1 on 6 matching bases. Looked up from germline, CDR1 is MDHEN and CDR2 is SYDVKM. This CDR3 region has 14 residues. The V end was cut by 3 bases, the J end by 6 bases, with 14 bases between. CDR3 in amino acids: CASSLTGQGSEAFF. DNA for the CDR3: TGTGCCAGCAGTTTGACAGGTCAGGGGTCTGAAGCTTTCTTT.

J is TRBJ1-5 and V is TRBV19; 12 nucleotides match TRBD1. Losses at the gene ends were 10 bases for V and 2 bases for J; bases not matched to a gene: 15. Germline CDR1 LNHDA, CDR2 SQIVND (reference sequence). The length of the CDR3 is 18 residues. Written as DNA, the CDR3 is TGTGCCACCTCGAACCGGGACAGGGGGCTCGAGGGCAATCAGCCCCAGCATTTT. Its translation is CATSNRDRGLEGNQPQHF.

The chain uses TRBV28 and TRBJ2-5; 9 nucleotides align to TRBD2. This CDR3 contains 17 residues. The V gene's germline CDR1 is MDHEN and CDR2 SYDVKM. Trimming at V came to 5 bases and at J to 2 bases, leaving 12 bases not matched to a gene. CDR3 in DNA: TGTGCCAGCAGTACCCCCCCTCTAGCGGGGATACAAGAGACCCAGTACTTC. This sequence encodes CASSTPPLAGIQETQYF.

This chain joins TRBV2 and TRBJ1-2; D gene unclear. Germline V lookup: CDR1 SNHLY, CDR2 FYNNEI. The CDR3 loop spans 14 amino acids. V lost 1 base, J lost 2 bases, and 8 bases lay in between. The chain's CDR3 is CASSEGPRNYGYTF. CDR3 nucleotide sequence: TGTGCCAGCAGTGAAGGCCCCAGGAACTATGGCTACACCTTC.

The chain joins TRBV11-2 to TRBJ2-3, with D maybe TRBD2 (6 bases). CDR3 length: 15 amino acids. Germline V gene data show CDR1 as SGHAT and CDR2 as FQNNGV. V was shortened by 3 bases and J by 0 bases, with 10 bases between the two germline ends. The CDR3 sequence: CASSFGTLSTDTQYF. The CDR3, as DNA: TGTGCCAGCAGCTTCGGGACTCTGAGCACAGATACGCAGTATTTT.

This chain connects TRBV5-4 to TRBJ1-6; D is unresolved. V lost 4 bases and J 9 bases, leaving 17 bases between the germline ends. This CDR3 is built from 15 residues. Germline V CDR1 and CDR2: SGHNT, YYREEE (reference sequence). Here the CDR3 DNA reads TGTGCCAGCAGCCCCACCCTTGAGGCCGCTTCACCCCTCCACTTT. Translating it yields CASSPTLEAASPLHF.